A selection of T cell receptor beta chains follows, all from one sample in a study of T cells after yellow fever vaccination. TCRdb passed the 5' RACE reads through MiXCR, listing each CDR3 protein once. The data contain over 110,000 distinct CDR3 sequences, 7% to 9% of them seen just once; the ten biggest clones take up roughly 0.76%. The source material was CD4+ T cells sorted from PBMCs, sampled 5 days after the yellow fever booster vaccination. Every receptor here comes from a man younger than 45 who received the YFV17D yellow fever vaccine. Each CDR3 is given with its conserved first and last residue. Each record gives: J gene, V gene, CDR3 protein.

TRBJ2-3 TRBV7-2 CASSPLGVAGTDTQYF
TRBJ2-1 TRBV4-2 CASSQLAGNSYNEQFF
TRBJ2-1 TRBV7-2 CASSLVRTPKPYNEQFF
TRBJ1-6 TRBV12-3/TRBV12-4 CASSSRDNSPLHF
TRBJ2-2 TRBV7-2 CASSAPNTGELFF
TRBJ1-4 TRBV5-1 CASSDTGSDEKLFF
TRBJ2-5 TRBV6-5 CASSYSDHSPETQYF
TRBJ2-1 TRBV7-2 CASSFGLAGAPYNEQFF
TRBJ2-2 TRBV3-1 CAICPIPLMSGRDTGELFF
TRBJ2-1 TRBV20-1 CSASRTSGSSNEQFF
TRBJ2-1 TRBV2 CASSESLAGINEQFF
TRBJ2-1 TRBV30 CAWDTGTSYEQFF
TRBJ1-5 TRBV7-2 CASSTDPNQPQHF
TRBJ2-4 TRBV7-9 CASSPEGLAKNIQYF
TRBJ1-1 TRBV7-3 CASSREGNTEAFF
TRBJ1-5 TRBV4-3 CASSQEGRKPQHF
TRBJ2-2 TRBV29-1 CSAAPGLALSGELFF
TRBJ2-5 TRBV19 CASSGPNREETQYF
TRBJ2-5 TRBV20-1 CSARPQGWQETQYF
TRBJ2-1 TRBV20-1 CCSWAQAPGFYNEQFF
TRBJ2-2 TRBV2 CASSESLAGSGELFF
TRBJ2-1 TRBV14 CASSQGVPSYNEQFF
TRBJ1-5 TRBV12-3/TRBV12-4 CASSINRGDNQPQHF
TRBJ2-7 TRBV15 CATSRGASYEQYF
TRBJ2-5 TRBV15 CATSRDIHQASLTYF
TRBJ1-5 TRBV9 CASSARGVSNQPQHF
TRBJ2-1 TRBV2 CASSAHDRGIRNEQFF
TRBJ2-7 TRBV4-2 CASSQEGQGSYEQYF
TRBJ2-7 TRBV12-3/TRBV12-4 CASSLVGTVYEQYF
TRBJ2-7 TRBV5-1 CASSPTGLAPYEQYF
TRBJ2-3 TRBV29-1 CSVVRLAGLTDTQYF
TRBJ2-3 TRBV20-1 CSARPLAVGPDTQYF
TRBJ2-3 TRBV6-5 CASTSGWGADTQYF
TRBJ1-6 TRBV20-1 CSARVGTGNSPLHF
TRBJ1-4 TRBV12-3/TRBV12-4 CASRMTAPTNEKLFF
TRBJ2-7 TRBV15 CATSRGGLALNEQYF
TRBJ2-1 TRBV7-9 CASSSSGSHNEQFF
TRBJ2-1 TRBV7-2 CASSPRTGGGNEQFF
TRBJ2-1 TRBV20-1 CSAFISGFYNEQFF
TRBJ2-3 TRBV7-8 CASSLPPGLASTDTQYF
TRBJ2-7 TRBV6-5 CASSYSGTYEQYF
TRBJ2-2 TRBV12-3/TRBV12-4 CDSSLELAGFIWELFF
TRBJ2-1 TRBV24-1 CATSHPTGLAGVNEQFF
TRBJ2-5 TRBV6-1 CASRDSSRGETQYF
TRBJ2-7 TRBV4-2 CASRSSGSGPYEQYF
TRBJ2-2 TRBV5-5 CASSLLGAQNTGELFF
TRBJ2-5 TRBV14 CASSHSLSHGLAQETQYF
TRBJ2-7 TRBV20-1 CSAIDERGSYEQYF
TRBJ2-7 TRBV11-1 CASRTRLGLAGIIYEQYF
TRBJ2-5 TRBV7-3 CASARSAQETQYF
TRBJ2-4 TRBV15 CATSREGSLINIQYF
TRBJ2-3 TRBV6-4 CASAKEQNRLGASTDTQYF
TRBJ2-7 TRBV5-1 CASSLEGGRQYF
TRBJ1-2 TRBV5-4 CASSLEAGGDYGYTF
TRBJ1-1 TRBV7-8 CASSSFRGGTEAFF
TRBJ2-2 TRBV7-2 CASSPRINGGPGELFF
TRBJ2-1 TRBV7-2 CASSPTSFTEQFF
TRBJ2-3 TRBV20-1 CSARDKFWSTDTQYF